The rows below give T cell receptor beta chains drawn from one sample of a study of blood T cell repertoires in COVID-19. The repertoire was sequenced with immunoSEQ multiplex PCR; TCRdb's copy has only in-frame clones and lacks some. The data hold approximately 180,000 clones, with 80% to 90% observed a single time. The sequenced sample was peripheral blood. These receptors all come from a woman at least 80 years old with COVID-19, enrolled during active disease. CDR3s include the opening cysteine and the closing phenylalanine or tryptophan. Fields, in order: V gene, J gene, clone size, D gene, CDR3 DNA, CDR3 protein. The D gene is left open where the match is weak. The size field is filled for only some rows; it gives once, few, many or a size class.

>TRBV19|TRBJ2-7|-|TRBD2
TGTGCCAGTAGCAGCGGACTAGCGGGAAACCACGAGCAGTACTTC
CASSSGLAGNHEQYF
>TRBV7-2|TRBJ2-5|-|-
TGTGCCGGCAGCTACACTCAGGGGCGAGAGACCCAGTACTTC
CAGSYTQGRETQYF
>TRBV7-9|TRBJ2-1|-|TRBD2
TGTGCCAGCAGCTTTAGCGGGGATGAGCAGTTCTTC
CASSFSGDEQFF
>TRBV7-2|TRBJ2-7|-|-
TGTGCCAGCAGCTTAGCGACGGGGAGCGAGCAGTACTTC
CASSLATGSEQYF
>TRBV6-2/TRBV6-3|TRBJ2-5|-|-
TGTGCCAGCAGTTTGTATGAGGCCTTCCAAGAGACCCAGTACTTC
CASSLYEAFQETQYF
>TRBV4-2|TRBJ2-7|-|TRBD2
TGTGCCAGCAGCCCCGGGGGGGGGAGCTCCTACGAGCAGTACTTC
CASSPGGGSSYEQYF
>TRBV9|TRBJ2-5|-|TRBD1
TGTGCCAGCAGCGCGACAGGGGGCAACCAAGAGACCCAGTACTTC
CASSATGGNQETQYF
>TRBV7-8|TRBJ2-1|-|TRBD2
TGTGCCAGCAGCTTAGAGGGACTAGCGGCCGCTACTGGAAAGTTCTTC
CASSLEGLAAATGKFF
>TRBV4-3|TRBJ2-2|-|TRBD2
TGCGCCAGCAGCCAAGATATAGCGGGGGGGCAGGCCGGGGAGCTGTTTTTT
CASSQDIAGGQAGELFF
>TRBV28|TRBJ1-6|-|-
TGTGCCAGCAGCAGGCCGGGGGCCCTCCACTTT
CASSRPGALHF
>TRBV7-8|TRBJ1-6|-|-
TGTGCCAGCAGCGTTAGGACAGAGTATAATTCACCCCTCCACTTT
CASSVRTEYNSPLHF
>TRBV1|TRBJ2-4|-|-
TGCACCAGCAGCCAAGAATCCATGGACAGGACACTTTGTATCCAAAACATTCAGTACTTC
CTSSQESMDRTLCIQNIQYF
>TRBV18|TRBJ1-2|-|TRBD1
TGTGCCAGCTCACCACGCCGGACAGGGGGCGGCTATGGCTACACCTTC
CASSPRRTGGGYGYTF
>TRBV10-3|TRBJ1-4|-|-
TGTGCCATCAGTGAATATCCCCGCGGTTTGGCCATCAATGAAAAACTGTTTTTT
CAISEYPRGLAINEKLFF
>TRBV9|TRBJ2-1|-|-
TGTGCCAGCAGCGTAGTTTGGGGGAGGTCCCCGTACAATGAGCAGTTCTTC
CASSVVWGRSPYNEQFF
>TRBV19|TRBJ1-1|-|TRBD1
TGTGCCAGTAGGACAGGGTACGGGAACACTGAAGCTTTCTTT
CASRTGYGNTEAFF
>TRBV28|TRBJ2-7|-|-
TGTGCCAGCAGGACCGGGTCTAGGACCTACGAGCAGTACTTC
CASRTGSRTYEQYF
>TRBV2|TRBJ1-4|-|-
TGTGCCAGCACCCGGGGGTATAATGAAAAACTGTTTTTT
CASTRGYNEKLFF
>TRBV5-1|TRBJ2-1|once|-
TGCGCCAGCAGCTTGGGCGACACCTTCTACAATGAGCAGTTCTTC
CASSLGDTFYNEQFF
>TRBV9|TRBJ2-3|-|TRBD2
TGTGCCAGCAGCCCAGGACTAGCGGGGGCCACAGATACGCAGTATTTT
CASSPGLAGATDTQYF
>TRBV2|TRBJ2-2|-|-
TGTGCCAGCAGCGATCCCGGGATACGTACCGGGGAGCTGTTTTTT
CASSDPGIRTGELFF
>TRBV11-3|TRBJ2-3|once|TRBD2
TGTGCCAGCAGCGCTACCGGGACTAGCGGGGGCAAGGCCGATACGCAGTATTTT
CASSATGTSGGKADTQYF
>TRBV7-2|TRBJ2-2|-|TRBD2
TGTGCCAGCAGCTCGGGGGGGCTTTACACCGGGGAGCTGTTTTTT
CASSSGGLYTGELFF
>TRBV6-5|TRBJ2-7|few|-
TGTGCCAGCGGGGGCCACTCCTACGAGCAGTACTTC
CASGGHSYEQYF
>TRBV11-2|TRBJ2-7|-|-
TGTGCCAGCAGCTCCCAGGGGTTAGGCTACGAGCAGTACTTC
CASSSQGLGYEQYF
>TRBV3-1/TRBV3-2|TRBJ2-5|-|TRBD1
TGTGCCAGCAGCCAAGCGTCGACAGGGTTCCAAGAGACCCAGTACTTC
CASSQASTGFQETQYF
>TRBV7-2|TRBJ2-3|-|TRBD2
TGTGCCAGCAGTCAACTAGCGGCCCGCACAGATACGCAGTATTTT
CASSQLAARTDTQYF
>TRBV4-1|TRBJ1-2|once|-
TGCGCCAGCAGCCAAGATAAAAGGACTACTAACTATGGCTACACCTTC
CASSQDKRTTNYGYTF
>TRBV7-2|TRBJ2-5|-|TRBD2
TGTGCCAGCAGCCCCACTAGCGGGGGTTTTGAGACCCAGTACTTC
CASSPTSGGFETQYF
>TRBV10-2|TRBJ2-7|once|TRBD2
TGCGCCAGCAGTGAGACTAGCGGTTCCTACGAGCAGTACTTC
CASSETSGSYEQYF
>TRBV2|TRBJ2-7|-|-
TGTGCCAGCAGTGAATATCCGGGAGCCTACGAGCAGTACTTC
CASSEYPGAYEQYF
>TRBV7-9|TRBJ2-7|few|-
TGTGCCAGCAGCCCCGACAGGCCCGAGCAGTACTTC
CASSPDRPEQYF
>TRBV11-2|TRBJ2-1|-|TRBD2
TGTGCCAGCAGCTTAGGGCCCCCGACTAGCGGGGGCTCCTACAATGAGCAGTTCTTC
CASSLGPPTSGGSYNEQFF
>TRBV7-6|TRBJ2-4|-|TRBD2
TGTGCCAGCAGCTTGACGGGAGGTACCTGGGACATTCAGTACTTC
CASSLTGGTWDIQYF
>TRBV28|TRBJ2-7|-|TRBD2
TGTGCCAGCAGTTTGTCCCCTAGCGGGAGGGGAGAGCAGTACTTC
CASSLSPSGRGEQYF
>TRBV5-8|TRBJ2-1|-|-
TGTGCCAGCAGCTTGGTCGGGGGTTCCTACAATGAGCAGTTCTTC
CASSLVGGSYNEQFF
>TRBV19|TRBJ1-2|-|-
TGTGCCAGTAGTGGAGGAGTCTATGGCTACACCTTC
CASSGGVYGYTF
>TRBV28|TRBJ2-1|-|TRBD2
TGTGCAACCACTAGCGCATCCTACAATGAGCAGTTCTTC
CATTSASYNEQFF
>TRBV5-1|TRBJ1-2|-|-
TGCGCCAGCAGCCAACCCCGGGGGGACCGGGACTATGGCTACACCTTC
CASSQPRGDRDYGYTF
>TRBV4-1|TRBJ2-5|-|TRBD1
TGCGCCAGCAGCCTACGGGACAGGGGACAAGAGACCCAGTACTTC
CASSLRDRGQETQYF
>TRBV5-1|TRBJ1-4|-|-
TGCGCCAGCAGCTTGGGGCAGGGTAGTGAAAAACTGTTTTTT
CASSLGQGSEKLFF
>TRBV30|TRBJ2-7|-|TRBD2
TGTGCCTGGCGGGGGGGGGCCTCTAACTACGAGCAGTACTTC
CAWRGGASNYEQYF
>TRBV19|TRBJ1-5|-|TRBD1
TGTGCCAGTAGTTCGACAGGGGGCCATCAGCCCCAGCATTTT
CASSSTGGHQPQHF
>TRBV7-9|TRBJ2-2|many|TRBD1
TGTGCCAGCAGCAGGACAGGGGGCCCAACCGGGGAGCTGTTTTTT
CASSRTGGPTGELFF
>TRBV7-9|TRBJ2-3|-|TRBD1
TGTGCCAGCAGCCCACTGACAGGGGGAGCAGATACGCAGTATTTT
CASSPLTGGADTQYF
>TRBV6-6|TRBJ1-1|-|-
TGTGCCAGCAGTTACGTGGGTCTGGAGACTGAAGCTTTCTTT
CASSYVGLETEAFF
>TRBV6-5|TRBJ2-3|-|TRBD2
TGTGCCAGCAGTCTACTAGCGGACACAGATACGCAGTATTTT
CASSLLADTDTQYF
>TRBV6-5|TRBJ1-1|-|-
TGTGCCAGCAGCGGGCGGGCCCTCAGGAACACTGAAGCTTTCTTT
CASSGRALRNTEAFF
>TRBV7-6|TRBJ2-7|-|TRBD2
TGTGCCAGCAGCTTAGGCCGGACTAGCGGGATAGCGGAGCAGTACTTC
CASSLGRTSGIAEQYF
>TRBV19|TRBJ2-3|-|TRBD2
TGTGCCAGTAGTGCTAGCGGGGGCCTCGATACGCAGTATTTT
CASSASGGLDTQYF
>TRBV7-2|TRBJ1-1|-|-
TGTGCCAGCAGCTTACGGCGGGGCGACACTGAAGCTTTCTTT
CASSLRRGDTEAFF
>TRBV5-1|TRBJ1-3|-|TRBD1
TGCGCCAGCAGCTTGGACGGGACAGGGGCCGCCTCTGGAAACACCATATATTTT
CASSLDGTGAASGNTIYF
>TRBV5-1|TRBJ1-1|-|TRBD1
TGCGCCAGCAGCTTGGATGGGACAGGGTACACTGAAGCTTTCTTT
CASSLDGTGYTEAFF
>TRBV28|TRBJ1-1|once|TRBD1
TGTGCCAGCCACGAGTTAGGACAGGGGACCCCGAACACTGAAGCTTTCTTT
CASHELGQGTPNTEAFF
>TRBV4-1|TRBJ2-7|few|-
TGCGCCAGCAGCCAAGATCCGGGGGTCGCCTACGAGCAGTACTTC
CASSQDPGVAYEQYF